This TCR beta chain was sequenced during a study of blood T cell repertoires in COVID-19. The overall study: The analysed material was cDNA or gDNA that came from T cells, B-cell-depleted T cells, or PBMCs.

Adults between roughly 18 and 95 years of age took part from 24 US areas. Recovered status in Cohort 3 required two negative PCRs, clearance, or symptom resolution. In the authors' methods: Amplified reference gene primers provided the basis for estimating nucleated cell counts. Generated by immunoSEQ multiplex PCR, the TCRdb table keeps only in-frame clones and is missing some. V, J and clone size are taken as reported in that table, and D and trimming were inferred from the DNA itself. This table holds about 320,000 clones, 75% to 90% found once. This sequence was found in a man in his thirties or forties who had recovered from COVID-19. The sample was PBMCs or T cells enriched from blood (not recorded which).

The CDR3 spells CASSLSSSGYGDEQFF. As DNA, the CDR3 is TGTGCCAGCAGCTTAAGCTCCAGCGGGTACGGAGATGAGCAGTTCTTC. The J gene is TRBJ2-1, the V gene TRBV7-7; maybe TRBD2 (6 bases). This CDR3 comprises 16 residues. Germline V gene lookup returns CDR1 SSHAT and CDR2 FNYEAQ (reference sequence). Trimming removed 2 bases from V and 8 bases from J, with 19 bases in between.